The rows below give T cell receptor beta chains drawn from one sample of a study of blood T cell repertoires in COVID-19. The assay was immunoSEQ multiplex PCR, and TCRdb's table has in-frame clones only and misses some. The table lists 300,000 to 450,000 clones, approximately 86% of them singletons, with over 2.5% in the top ten. Source material: peripheral blood. The receptors originated from a human donor in a cohort sampled during active COVID-19. The CDR3 runs from the conserved cysteine through the conserved F or W. A D gene is named only where the DNA matches it firmly. A clone size is listed for some rows: how often the clone was seen (once, few, many), or a class if it is expanded.

>TRBV4-2|once|TRBJ2-2|TRBD1
TGTGCCAGCAGCAAGACAGGGGGTCGGACCGGGGAGCTGTTTTTT
CASSKTGGRTGELFF
>TRBV30|NA|TRBJ1-6|TRBD1
TGTGCCTGGGGGACAGGGGAAGGGTCACCCCTCCACTTT
CAWGTGEGSPLHF
>TRBV27|NA|TRBJ2-1|TRBD2
TGTGCCAGCAGTTCCCCTCTAGCGGACTACAATGAGCAGTTCTTC
CASSSPLADYNEQFF
>TRBV6-5|NA|TRBJ2-1|NA
TGTGCCAGCACCTCCTCTGGACAGTTGGGGAATGAGCAGTTCTTC
CASTSSGQLGNEQFF
>TRBV7-8|NA|TRBJ1-6|NA
TGTGCCAGCAGCTTAAGCGGAGGTGAAACGGGTGGATCACCCCTCCACTTT
CASSLSGGETGGSPLHF
>TRBV7-2|NA|TRBJ2-1|TRBD2
TGTGCCAGCGGGGCCGGTCTGCGGGGGACTTACAATGAGCAGTTCTTC
CASGAGLRGTYNEQFF
>TRBV2|NA|TRBJ2-5|TRBD1
TGTGCCAGCAGCCCAGGGACAGGGGAAGAGACCCAGTACTTC
CASSPGTGEETQYF
>TRBV7-2|NA|TRBJ1-4|TRBD1
TGTGCCAGCAGCTTAAGCCTTCGGACAGGGGAAGAAAAACTGTTTTTT
CASSLSLRTGEEKLFF
>TRBV25-1|few|TRBJ1-3|NA
TGTGCCAGCAGTGTAGGACAGAACTCTGGAAACACCATATATTTT
CASSVGQNSGNTIYF
>TRBV2|NA|TRBJ1-6|NA
TGTGCCAGCAGTGAAGTTAATCAGAATTCACCCCTCCACTTT
CASSEVNQNSPLHF
>TRBV27|NA|TRBJ1-4|TRBD1
TGTGCCAGCAGTTGGCAGGGGGGCGAAAAACTGTTTTTT
CASSWQGGEKLFF
>TRBV7-9|NA|TRBJ2-7|TRBD2
TGTGCCAGCAGCCCGGACCTAGCGGGGGGCTCCTACGAGCAGTACTTC
CASSPDLAGGSYEQYF
>TRBV5-8|NA|TRBJ2-3|TRBD1
TGTGCCAGCAACCCGGGACAGTACACAGATACGCAGTATTTT
CASNPGQYTDTQYF
>TRBV15|NA|TRBJ1-6|TRBD1
TGTGCCACCAGCAGAGAGGGACAGGGGGTATTAGAAAATTCACCCCTCCACTTT
CATSREGQGVLENSPLHF
>TRBV11-3|NA|TRBJ2-5|NA
TGTGCCAGCAGCTTAGGGCAGGGGCCACAAGAGACCCAGTACTTC
CASSLGQGPQETQYF
>TRBV5-1|NA|TRBJ2-7|TRBD1
TGCGCCAGCAGCCCCGGGACAGGGGGCGGGAGCTCCTACGAGCAGTACTTC
CASSPGTGGGSSYEQYF
>TRBV29-1|many|TRBJ1-1|NA
TGCAGCGTTGAGCCGACAGCTGAAGCTTTCTTT
CSVEPTAEAFF
>TRBV27|once|TRBJ2-7|TRBD2
TGTGCCAGCGCCCCGGGGGGACCTACCTACGAGCAGTACTTC
CASAPGGPTYEQYF
>TRBV30|NA|TRBJ1-1|NA
TGTGCCTGGAGTGCCCAGGGCAGAGGTGGCATTGAAGCTTTCTTT
CAWSAQGRGGIEAFF
>TRBV27|NA|TRBJ1-2|NA
TGTGCCAGCAGTACCGCGGGGAGCCACTATGGCTACACCTTC
CASSTAGSHYGYTF
>TRBV19|NA|TRBJ1-5|TRBD1
TGTGCCAGTAGTATAGGGGACAGGGTTTTTAATAGCAATCAGCCCCAGCATTTT
CASSIGDRVFNSNQPQHF
>TRBV5-1|once|TRBJ2-3|TRBD1
TGCGCCAGCAGCCCGCGGACAGGGGGCAACACAGATACGCAGTATTTT
CASSPRTGGNTDTQYF
>TRBV7-2|NA|TRBJ2-1|TRBD2
TGTGCCAGCAGCTTATCGCGGGGGGACAATGAGCAGTTCTTC
CASSLSRGDNEQFF
>TRBV21-1|NA|TRBJ2-5|NA
TGTGCCAGCAGCGCGGGACTAGCGGGAGAAGAGACCCAGTACTTC
CASSAGLAGEETQYF
>TRBV9|NA|TRBJ1-1|NA
TGTGCCAGCAGCAGCGACTTGAACACTGAAGCTTTCTTT
CASSSDLNTEAFF
>TRBV2|NA|TRBJ1-2|TRBD1
TGTGCCAGCAGTCCGACAGGGCACTATGGCTACACCTTC
CASSPTGHYGYTF
>TRBV12-3/TRBV12-4|few|TRBJ1-1|NA
TGTGCCAGCAGTCCCGGGGGGAACACTGAAGCTTTCTTT
CASSPGGNTEAFF
>TRBV20-1|NA|TRBJ1-2|NA
TGCAGTGCTAGTTCGGCCGCTACTAGTTATGGCTACACCTTC
CSASSAATSYGYTF
>TRBV5-1|NA|TRBJ1-1|NA
TGCGCCAGCAGCTTGATCTCGGGGATGGAGGGGAACGCTGAAGCTTTCTTT
CASSLISGMEGNAEAFF
>TRBV5-1|NA|TRBJ2-1|NA
TGCGCCAGCAGCCTGGGGGGTCGGGGATACAATGAGCAGTTCTTC
CASSLGGRGYNEQFF
>TRBV30|NA|TRBJ1-2|TRBD1
TGTGCCTGGACAGGGGGAAACTATGGCTACACCTTC
CAWTGGNYGYTF
>TRBV5-1|once|TRBJ1-1|NA
TGCGCCAGCAGCCCTGAAGGGGTGAACACTGAAGCTTTCTTT
CASSPEGVNTEAFF
>TRBV7-6|NA|TRBJ1-4|NA
TGTGCCAGCACGTTAGAACAGGGAGGGGGTAATGAAAAACTGTTTTTT
CASTLEQGGGNEKLFF
>TRBV12-1|once|TRBJ2-1|NA
TGTGCCAGCAGCTTGGAGAGCTCCTACAATGAGCAGTTCTTC
CASSLESSYNEQFF
>TRBV5-4|few|TRBJ2-3|TRBD1
TGTGCCAGCAGCCGTGTGAAGAGGGGGCCCGGTGAGGATACGCAGTATTTT
CASSRVKRGPGEDTQYF
>TRBV7-2|few|TRBJ1-2|NA
TGTGCCAGCAGCTTACAGGTCTACTATGGCTACACCTTC
CASSLQVYYGYTF
>TRBV7-9|NA|TRBJ2-3|TRBD2
TGTGCCAGCAGCCCTCGACTAGCGGGAGTTTTCGTCCCAGATACGCAGTATTTT
CASSPRLAGVFVPDTQYF
>TRBV10-3|NA|TRBJ2-7|NA
TGTGCCATCAGTGAGTCCCTGAGCTCCTACGAGCAGTACTTC
CAISESLSSYEQYF
>TRBV7-9|NA|TRBJ2-1|NA
TGTGCCAGCAGTCCTCCTCTCTCCCTACAGGAGCAGTTCTTC
CASSPPLSLQEQFF
>TRBV29-1|NA|TRBJ2-3|NA
TGCAGCGCTACTTCAGCGGGAGATACGCAGTATTTT
CSATSAGDTQYF
>TRBV4-2|NA|TRBJ1-1|TRBD1
TGTGCCAGCAGCCAAGTGGGGGACAGGGACACTGAAGCTTTCTTT
CASSQVGDRDTEAFF
>TRBV27|NA|TRBJ1-5|NA
TGTGCCAGCAGTTTTTGGGGGCTGGGGCCCCAGCATTTT
CASSFWGLGPQHF
>TRBV7-9|NA|TRBJ2-5|TRBD1
TGTGCCAGCAGCCCCTGGACAGGCGCCCGGGAGACCCAGTACTTC
CASSPWTGARETQYF
>TRBV5-5|NA|TRBJ2-7|NA
TGTGCCAGCAACATTGGGACAAGGAGGATAGATGAGCAGTACTTC
CASNIGTRRIDEQYF